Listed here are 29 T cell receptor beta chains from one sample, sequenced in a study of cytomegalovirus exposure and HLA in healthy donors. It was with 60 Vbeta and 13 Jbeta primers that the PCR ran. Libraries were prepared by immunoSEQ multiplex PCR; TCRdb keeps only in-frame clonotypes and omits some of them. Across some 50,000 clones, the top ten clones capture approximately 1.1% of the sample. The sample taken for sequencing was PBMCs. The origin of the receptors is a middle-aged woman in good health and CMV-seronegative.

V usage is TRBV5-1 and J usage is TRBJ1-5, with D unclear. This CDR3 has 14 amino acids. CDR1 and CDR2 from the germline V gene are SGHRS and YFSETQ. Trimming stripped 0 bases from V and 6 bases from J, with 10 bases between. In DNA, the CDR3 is TGCGCCAGCAGCTTGGCGGGGATGGGTCAGCCCCAGCATTTT. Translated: CASSLAGMGQPQHF.

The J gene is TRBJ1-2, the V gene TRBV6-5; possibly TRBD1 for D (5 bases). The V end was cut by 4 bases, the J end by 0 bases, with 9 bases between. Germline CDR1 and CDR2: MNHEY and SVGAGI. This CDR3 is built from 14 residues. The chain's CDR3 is CASSLTASNYGYTF. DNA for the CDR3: TGTGCCAGCAGTTTGACAGCCTCTAACTATGGCTACACCTTC.

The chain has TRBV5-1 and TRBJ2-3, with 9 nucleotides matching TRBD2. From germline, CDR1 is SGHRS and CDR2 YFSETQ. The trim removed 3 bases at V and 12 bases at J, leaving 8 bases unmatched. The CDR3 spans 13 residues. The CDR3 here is CASSSPGTSPQYF. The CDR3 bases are TGCGCCAGCAGCTCACCCGGGACTAGCCCTCAGTATTTT.

CDR3 region: CASSPQPTYNEQFF. The CDR3 DNA reads TGCGCCAGCAGCCCCCAACCGACTTACAATGAGCAGTTCTTC. V and J are TRBV4-1 and TRBJ2-1; D is unclear. V shed 4 bases and J shed 4 bases, with 11 bases lying between them. The germline V gene has CDR1 MGHRA and CDR2 YSYEKL. The CDR3 extends over 14 amino acids.

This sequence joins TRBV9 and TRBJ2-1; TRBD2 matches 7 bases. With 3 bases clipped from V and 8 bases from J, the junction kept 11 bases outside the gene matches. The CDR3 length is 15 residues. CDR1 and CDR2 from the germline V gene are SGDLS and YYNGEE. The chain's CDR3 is CASSAPQAGLYEQFF. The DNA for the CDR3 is TGTGCCAGCAGCGCCCCGCAAGCGGGATTGTATGAGCAGTTCTTC.

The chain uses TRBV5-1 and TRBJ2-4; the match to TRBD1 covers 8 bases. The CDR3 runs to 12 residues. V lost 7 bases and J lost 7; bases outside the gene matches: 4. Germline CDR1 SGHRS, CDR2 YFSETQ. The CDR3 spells CASGTGGNIQYF. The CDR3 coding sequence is TGCGCCAGCGGAACAGGGGGGAACATTCAGTACTTC.

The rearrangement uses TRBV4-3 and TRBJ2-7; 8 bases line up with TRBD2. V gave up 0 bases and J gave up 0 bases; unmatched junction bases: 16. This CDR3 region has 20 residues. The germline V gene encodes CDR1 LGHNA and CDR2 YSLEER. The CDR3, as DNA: TGCGCCAGCAGCCAAGAAATCGGTCTACCCACTAGCGGAAGCTCCTACGAGCAGTACTTC. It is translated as CASSQEIGLPTSGSSYEQYF.

In nucleotides, the CDR3 is TGCGCCAGCAGCCTTCGACCGGAGGGCACAGATACGCAGTATTTT. This encodes CASSLRPEGTDTQYF. The rearrangement links TRBV5-1 to TRBJ2-3; TRBD2 might be the D (5 bases). V lost 4 bases to trimming and J lost 1 base, with 13 bases between them. CDR1 and CDR2 from the germline V gene are SGHRS and YFSETQ. The CDR3 length is 15 residues.

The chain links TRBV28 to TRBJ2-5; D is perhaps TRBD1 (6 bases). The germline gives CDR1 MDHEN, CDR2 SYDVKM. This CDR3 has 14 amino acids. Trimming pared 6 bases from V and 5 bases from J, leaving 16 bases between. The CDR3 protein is CASSSPQGRETQYF. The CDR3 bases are TGTGCCAGCAGCTCTCCACAGGGACGCGAGACCCAGTACTTC.

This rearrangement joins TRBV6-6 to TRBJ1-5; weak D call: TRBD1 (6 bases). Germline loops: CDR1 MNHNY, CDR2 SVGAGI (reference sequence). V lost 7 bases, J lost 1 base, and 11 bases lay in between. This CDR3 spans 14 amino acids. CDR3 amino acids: CASIPDRSNQPQHF. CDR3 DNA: TGTGCCAGCATTCCCGACAGGAGCAATCAGCCCCAGCATTTT.

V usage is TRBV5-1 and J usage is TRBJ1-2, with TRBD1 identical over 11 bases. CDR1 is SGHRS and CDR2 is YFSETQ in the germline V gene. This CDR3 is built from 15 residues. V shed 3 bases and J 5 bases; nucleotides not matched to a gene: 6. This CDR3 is CASSSGQGVIYGYTF. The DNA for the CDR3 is TGCGCCAGCAGCTCGGGACAGGGGGTGATTTATGGCTACACCTTC.

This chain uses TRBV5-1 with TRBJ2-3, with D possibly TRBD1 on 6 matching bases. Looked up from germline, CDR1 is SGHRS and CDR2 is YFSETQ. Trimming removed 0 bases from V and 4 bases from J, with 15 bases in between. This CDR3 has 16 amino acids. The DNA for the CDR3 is TGCGCCAGCAGCTTGGCCCCAGGGACATTTCCAGATACGCAGTATTTT. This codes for CASSLAPGTFPDTQYF.

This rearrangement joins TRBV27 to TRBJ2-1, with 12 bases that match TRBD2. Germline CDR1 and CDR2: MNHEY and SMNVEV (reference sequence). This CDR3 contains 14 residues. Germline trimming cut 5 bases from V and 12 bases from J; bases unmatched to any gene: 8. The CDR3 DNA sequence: TGTGCCAGCAGTCCCGGACTAGCGGGATTTGGGCAGTTCTTC. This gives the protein CASSPGLAGFGQFF.

The CDR3 DNA follows: TGTGCCAGCTCACCAGGGGAGCACTACGAGCAGTACTTC. Protein: CASSPGEHYEQYF. V gene TRBV18 combines with J gene TRBJ2-7; a weak D match, TRBD2 (5 bases). The CDR3 runs to 13 residues. V lost 2 bases and J lost 3, with 8 bases in between. From germline, CDR1 is KGHSH and CDR2 LQKENI.

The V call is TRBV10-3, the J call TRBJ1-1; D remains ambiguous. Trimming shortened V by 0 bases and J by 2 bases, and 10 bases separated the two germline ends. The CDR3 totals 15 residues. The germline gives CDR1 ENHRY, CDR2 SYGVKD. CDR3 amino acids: CAISESIQTNTEAFF. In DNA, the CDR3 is TGTGCCATCAGTGAGTCGATACAAACAAACACTGAAGCTTTCTTT.

CDR3 nucleotide sequence: TGTGCCAGCAGCCAACCTGGGACTCCCGAAGCTTTCTTT. It specifies CASSQPGTPEAFF. The chain carries TRBV4-2 and TRBJ1-1; tentatively, D is TRBD1 (5 bases). V was cut by 2 bases and J by 8 bases, with 12 bases left in between. Germline values: CDR1 LGHNA, CDR2 YNFKEQ. The CDR3 length is 13 residues.

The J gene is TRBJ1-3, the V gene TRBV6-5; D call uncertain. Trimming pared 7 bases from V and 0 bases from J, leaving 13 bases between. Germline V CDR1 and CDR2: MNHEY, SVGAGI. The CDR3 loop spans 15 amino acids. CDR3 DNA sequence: TGTGCCAGCACTAGGTCAGAGAGCTCTGGAAACACCATATATTTT. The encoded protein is CASTRSESSGNTIYF.

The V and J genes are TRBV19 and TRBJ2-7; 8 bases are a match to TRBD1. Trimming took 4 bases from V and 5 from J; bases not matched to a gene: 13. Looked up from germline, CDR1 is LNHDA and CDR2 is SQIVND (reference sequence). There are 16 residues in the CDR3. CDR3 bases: TGTGCCAGTAGTAGACCGGGACAGGTCGCAAGGAACGAGCAGTACTTC. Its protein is CASSRPGQVARNEQYF.

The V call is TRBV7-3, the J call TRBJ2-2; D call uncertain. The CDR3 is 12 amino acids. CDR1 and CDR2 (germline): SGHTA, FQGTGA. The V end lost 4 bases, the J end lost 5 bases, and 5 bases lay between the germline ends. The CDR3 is CASSSSTGELFF. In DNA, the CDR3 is TGTGCCAGCAGCTCCAGTACCGGGGAGCTGTTTTTT.

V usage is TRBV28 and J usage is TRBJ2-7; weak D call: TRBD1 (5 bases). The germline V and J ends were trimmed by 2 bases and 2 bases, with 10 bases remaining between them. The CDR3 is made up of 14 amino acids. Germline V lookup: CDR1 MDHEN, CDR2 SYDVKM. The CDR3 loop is CASSLLTVPYEQYF. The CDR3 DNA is TGTGCCAGCAGTTTACTGACAGTGCCCTACGAGCAGTACTTC.

In DNA, the CDR3 is TGTGCCAGCAGCCCCTACGGCCCCGGGACAGGATTGGAAAAACTGTTTTTT. This translates into CASSPYGPGTGLEKLFF. The rearrangement links TRBV7-3 to TRBJ1-4, with TRBD1 identical over 8 bases. Germline values: CDR1 SGHTA, CDR2 FQGTGA. The V gene end was trimmed by 5 bases and the J gene end by 8 bases; junction bases not matched to a gene: 16. The CDR3 consists of 17 residues.

The CDR3 coding sequence is TGCGCCAGCAGCCCTGGAGCCGACAGGGTAAGGAACGAGCAGTACTTC. Translating gives CASSPGADRVRNEQYF. This chain links TRBV4-3 with TRBJ2-7, with 7 positions matching TRBD1. Germline lookup yields CDR1 LGHNA and CDR2 YSLEER. The ends lost 4 bases at V and 5 bases at J; junction bases unmatched: 14. The CDR3 is 16 residues long.

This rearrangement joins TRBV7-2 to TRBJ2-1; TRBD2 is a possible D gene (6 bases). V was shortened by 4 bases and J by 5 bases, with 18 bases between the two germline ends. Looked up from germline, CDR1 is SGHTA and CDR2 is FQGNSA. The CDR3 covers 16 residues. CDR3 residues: CASSSGRGLGDNEQFF. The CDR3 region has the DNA TGTGCCAGCAGCTCCGGGCGGGGTCTCGGGGACAATGAGCAGTTCTTC.

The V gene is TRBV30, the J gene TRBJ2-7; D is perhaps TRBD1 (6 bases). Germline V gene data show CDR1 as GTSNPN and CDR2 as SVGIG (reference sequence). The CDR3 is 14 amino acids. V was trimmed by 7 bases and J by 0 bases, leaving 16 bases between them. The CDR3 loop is CALDSGDSSYEQYF. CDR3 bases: TGTGCCTTGGACAGCGGAGACTCCTCCTACGAGCAGTACTTC.

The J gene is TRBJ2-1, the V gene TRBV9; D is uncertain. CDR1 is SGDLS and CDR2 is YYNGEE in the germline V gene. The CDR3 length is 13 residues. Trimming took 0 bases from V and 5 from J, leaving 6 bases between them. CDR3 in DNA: TGTGCCAGCAGCGTAGCCAGTGACAATGAGCAGTTCTTC. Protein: CASSVASDNEQFF.

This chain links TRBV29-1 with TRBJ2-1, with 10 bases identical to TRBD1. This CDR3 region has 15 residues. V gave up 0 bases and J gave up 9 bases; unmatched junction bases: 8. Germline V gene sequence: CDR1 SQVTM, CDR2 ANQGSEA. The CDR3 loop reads CSVEDRGQGFGEQFF. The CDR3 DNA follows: TGCAGCGTTGAAGATCGGGGACAGGGGTTTGGTGAGCAGTTCTTC.

The CDR3 loop is CASSSQGGPQETQYF. CDR3 bases: TGTGCCAGCAGCTCACAAGGGGGACCCCAAGAGACCCAGTACTTC. V and J are TRBV25-1 and TRBJ2-5; possibly TRBD1 for D (6 bases). The CDR3 spans 15 residues. V lost 6 bases and J lost 1, with 15 bases in between. Looked up from germline, CDR1 is MGHDK and CDR2 is SYGVNS.

CDR3 loop: CAWSVQGGHNEQFF. The CDR3 DNA is TGTGCCTGGAGTGTACAGGGCGGACACAATGAGCAGTTCTTC. The gene calls are TRBV30 and TRBJ2-1, with TRBD1 as a possible D gene (6 bases). The length of the CDR3 is 14 residues. CDR1 and CDR2 from the germline V gene are GTSNPN and SVGIG (reference sequence). Trimming removed 0 bases from V and 5 bases from J, with 11 bases in between.

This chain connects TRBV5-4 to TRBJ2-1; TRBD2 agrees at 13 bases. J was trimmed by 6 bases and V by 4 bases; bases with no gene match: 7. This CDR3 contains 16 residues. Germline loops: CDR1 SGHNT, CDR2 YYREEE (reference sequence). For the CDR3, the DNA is TGTGCCAGCAGCCGGAGGACTAGCGGGAGAAGCAATGAGCAGTTCTTC. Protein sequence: CASSRRTSGRSNEQFF.